The 5 T cell receptor beta chains below come from one sample, sequenced in a study of blood T cell repertoires in COVID-19. The data were produced by immunoSEQ multiplex PCR, yet TCRdb's version contains in-frame clones alone and is incomplete. Counted here are 63,000 or so clones, around 87% occurring once; the ten biggest clones make up less than 4%. The specimen was peripheral blood. These receptors were taken from a man in his 70s with active COVID-19.

V usage is TRBV5-1 and J usage is TRBJ2-6; TRBD2 is a possible D gene (6 bases). Germline V gene lookup returns CDR1 SGHRS and CDR2 YFSETQ. This CDR3 has 15 residues. V lost 4 bases, J lost 7 bases, and 15 bases lay in between. In DNA form, the CDR3 reads TGCGCCAGCAGCCCCCGGGACGGGAGTGCCAACGTCCTGACTTTC. As protein: CASSPRDGSANVLTF. The variable domain in full, with the rest retrieved from reference TRBV5-1 and TRBJ2-6, is KAGVTQTPRYLIKTRGQQVTLSCSPISGHRSVSWYQQTPGQGLQFLFEYFSETQRNKGNFPGRFSGRQFSNSRSEMNVSTLELGDSALYLCASSPRDGSANVLTFGAGSRLTVL.

V usage is TRBV6-2 or TRBV6-3 and J usage is TRBJ1-2, with no clear D. This CDR3 has 14 amino acids. Trimming cost V 5 bases and J 6 bases, with 16 bases left between them. CDR1 MNHEY and CDR2 SVGEGT come from the germline V gene. The CDR3 here is CASSTSRTPHGYTF. The CDR3 DNA sequence: TGTGCCAGCAGTACATCCCGGACTCCACATGGCTACACCTTC.

The J gene is TRBJ1-3, the V gene TRBV5-1; tentative D call: TRBD1 (6 bases). The V end was cut by 3 bases, the J end by 0 bases, with 16 bases between. In germline, CDR1 is SGHRS, CDR2 YFSETQ. The CDR3 extends over 17 amino acids. CDR3: CASSSTPRTASGNTIYF. In nucleotides, the CDR3 is TGCGCCAGCAGCTCGACCCCCCGGACAGCCTCTGGAAACACCATATATTTT.

The chain recombines TRBV7-2 with TRBJ2-3; 11 bases align to TRBD1. With 0 bases clipped from V and 6 bases from J, the junction kept 2 bases outside the gene matches. Germline-derived CDR1 and CDR2 are SGHTA and FQGNSA. The CDR3 runs 15 residues. Written as DNA, the CDR3 is TGTGCCAGCAGCTTAGCGGGACAGGGGGGGGATACGCAGTATTTT. Translation gives CASSLAGQGGDTQYF.

The chain is built from TRBV5-5 and TRBJ2-5; 9 bases are a match to TRBD2. CDR1 is SGHKS, CDR2 YYEKEE, per germline (reference sequence). The CDR3 contains 16 residues. The junction had 9 bases not matched to a gene; V was cut back by 4 bases and J by 2 bases. CDR3 sequence reads: CASSPGGLAGQETQYF. Written as DNA, the CDR3 is TGTGCCAGCAGCCCTGGGGGGCTAGCGGGGCAAGAGACCCAGTACTTC.